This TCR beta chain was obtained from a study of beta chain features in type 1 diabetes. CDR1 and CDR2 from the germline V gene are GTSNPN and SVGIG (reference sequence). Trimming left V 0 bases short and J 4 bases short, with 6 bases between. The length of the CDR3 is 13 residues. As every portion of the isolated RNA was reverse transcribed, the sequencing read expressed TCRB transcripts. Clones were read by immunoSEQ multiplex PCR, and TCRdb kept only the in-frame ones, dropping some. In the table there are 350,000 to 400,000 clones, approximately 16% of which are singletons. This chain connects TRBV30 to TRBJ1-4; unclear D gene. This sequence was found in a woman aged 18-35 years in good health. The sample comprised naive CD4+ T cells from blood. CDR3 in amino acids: CAWSVRFNEKLFF. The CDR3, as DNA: TGTGCCTGGAGTGTACGGTTTAATGAAAAACTGTTTTTT. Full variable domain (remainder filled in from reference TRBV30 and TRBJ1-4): SQTIHQWPATLVQPVGSPLSLECTVEGTSNPNLYWYRQAAGRGLQLLFYSVGIGQISSEVPQNLSASRPQDRQFILSSKKLLLSDSGFYLCAWSVRFNEKLFFGSGTQLSVL.